This passage covers 6 T cell receptor beta chains from one sample sequenced in a study of beta chain features in type 1 diabetes. Whole-study results and caveats: Shortening that was moderate but significant affected the TCRB CDR3s of Type 1 diabetes patients in all four CD4+ subsets.

Their antigens are not known. Investigators reverse transcribed all isolated RNA, so they sequenced expressed TCRB transcripts. The data were produced by immunoSEQ multiplex PCR, yet TCRdb's version contains in-frame clones alone and is incomplete. The sample holds 130,000 or so clones, roughly a sixth seen once. The sequenced material came from central memory CD4+ T cells from blood. The receptors derive from a man between 18 and 35 years old with type 1 diabetes.

This clone was seen only a few times. The rearrangement joins TRBV6-5 to TRBJ2-7; D possibly corresponds to TRBD2 (5 bases). V was cut by 6 bases and J by 3 bases, with 18 bases left in between. The CDR3 length is 15 residues. The germline V gene encodes CDR1 MNHEY and CDR2 SVGAGI. CDR3 nucleotide sequence: TGTGCCAGCAGCCCTCGGGGTCTAGGATTCTACGAGCAGTACTTC. Its translation: CASSPRGLGFYEQYF.

The V call is TRBV9, the J call TRBJ2-1, with 7 positions matching TRBD2. The V gene's germline CDR1 is SGDLS and CDR2 YYNGEE. Trimming cost V 4 bases and J 5 bases; bases outside gene matches: 21. The CDR3 loop spans 19 amino acids. In nucleotides, the CDR3 is TGTGCCAGCAGCCCTGGGAGGGGAACTCGAAACGTGTTGGACAATGAGCAGTTCTTC. Its protein product is CASSPGRGTRNVLDNEQFF. Looking up the rest from reference TRBV9 and TRBJ2-1 gives the full variable domain: DSGVTQTPKHLITATGQRVTLRCSPRSGDLSVYWYQQSLDQGLQFLIQYYNGEERAKGNILERFSAQQFPDLHSELNLSSLELGDSALYFCASSPGRGTRNVLDNEQFFGPGTRLTVL.

The chain has TRBV5-1 and TRBJ1-2, with D possibly TRBD1 on 5 matching bases. Germline loops: CDR1 SGHRS, CDR2 YFSETQ. V lost 4 bases and J 3 bases, leaving 16 bases between the germline ends. The CDR3 contains 15 residues. Written as DNA, the CDR3 is TGCGCCAGCAGCCCGTACTCAGGGTTTGACTATGGCTACACCTTC. This encodes CASSPYSGFDYGYTF.

V and J are TRBV4-2 and TRBJ2-3; possibly TRBD1 for D (6 bases). The CDR3 extends over 16 amino acids. Germline V lookup: CDR1 LGHNA, CDR2 YNFKEQ. V lost 6 bases to trimming and J lost 4 bases, with 20 bases between them. The CDR3 nucleotides read TGTGCCAGCAGTGATTCTGGGGGCTCTCTAGCAGATACGCAGTATTTT. It translates to CASSDSGGSLADTQYF.

The chain is built from TRBV29-1 and TRBJ1-1; perhaps TRBD1 as D (5 bases). V was trimmed by 7 bases and J by 11 bases, leaving 11 bases between them. CDR1 is SQVTM and CDR2 is ANQGSEA in the germline V gene. This CDR3 has 9 amino acids. CDR3 nucleotides: TGCAGCGCCGACGGGGGGGCTTTCTTT. Protein: CSADGGAFF.

The V and J genes are TRBV30 and TRBJ2-7; D not certain. The ends were cut back, 1 base at V and 0 bases at J, with 10 bases in the middle. Germline V lookup: CDR1 GTSNPN, CDR2 SVGIG (reference sequence). This CDR3 is built from 14 residues. The CDR3 bases are TGTGCCTGGAGTGACACGACGGACTCCTACGAGCAGTACTTC. Translation: CAWSDTTDSYEQYF.